The 9 T cell receptor beta chains below come from one sample, sequenced in a study of T cells in localized non-small cell lung cancer (dated by TCRdb to 2018 to 2020). The library was obtained by the immunoSEQ multiplex PCR assay. TCRdb provides this immuneACCESS table in a form limited to in-frame rearrangements. Some clones are lacking; in checked studies, under half of them reflect an unresolved V gene, and why the rest are absent is not known. For this sample there are about 1,500 clones; just over 20% appear just once. Around 22% of the sample rests with the top ten. The sample in question was normal lung tissue next to the tumor, obtained before any cancer treatment. These receptors came from a man aged 40-75 years with stage III lung adenocarcinoma.

The chain joins TRBV6-8 to TRBJ1-4; D may be TRBD1 (5 bases). The CDR3 consists of 15 residues. V lost 3 bases and J 5 bases, leaving 13 bases between the germline ends. CDR1 and CDR2 from the germline V gene are MNHGY and SAAAGT. The CDR3 is CASSYLGQSNEKLFF. CDR3 nucleotide sequence: TGTGCCAGCAGTTATCTGGGGCAGTCGAATGAAAAACTGTTTTTT.

The rearrangement links TRBV9 to TRBJ2-2; D not certain. The V and J ends lost 3 bases and 1 base respectively, with 7 bases between them. The CDR3 sequence is 14 residues long. The germline CDR1 and CDR2 sequences are SGDLS and YYNGEE. Here the CDR3 reads CASSAPVNTGELFF. The CDR3 DNA reads TGTGCCAGCAGCGCCCCTGTGAACACCGGGGAGCTGTTTTTT.

By share of the sample, this clone is medium-sized (0.01 to 0.1%). This chain connects TRBV9 to TRBJ1-1; no reliable D call. The ends were cut back, 2 bases at V and 1 base at J, with 9 bases in the middle. The CDR3 is made up of 14 amino acids. The germline CDR1 and CDR2 sequences are SGDLS and YYNGEE. DNA for the CDR3: TGTGCCAGCAGCGTGGAAGCCTGGAACACTGAAGCTTTCTTT. It specifies CASSVEAWNTEAFF.

CDR3 in amino acids: CASSSNHWAGDDTQYF. The CDR3 bases are TGTGCCAGCAGCTCGAATCATTGGGCAGGGGACGATACGCAGTATTTT. V usage is TRBV11-3 and J usage is TRBJ2-3; D perhaps matches TRBD1 (6 bases). The CDR3 totals 16 residues. The V and J ends lost 4 bases and 6 bases respectively, with 20 bases between them. CDR1 SGHNT and CDR2 YENEEA come from the germline V gene.

This sequence joins TRBV6-4 and TRBJ2-1, with D uncertain. CDR3 length: 11 amino acids. Looked up from germline, CDR1 is MRHNA and CDR2 is SNTAGT. The V gene lost 5 bases and the J gene lost 5 bases, with 4 bases spanning the gap. The CDR3 nucleotides are TGTGCCAGCAGTACAAACAATGAGCAGTTCTTC. Translating it yields CASSTNNEQFF.

This chain uses TRBV19 with TRBJ2-2, with TRBD1 matching 11 bases. With V trimmed by 10 bases and J by 6 bases, 13 bases remained unmatched. The CDR3 consists of 16 residues. Germline V gene sequence: CDR1 LNHDA, CDR2 SQIVND (reference sequence). DNA of the CDR3: TGTGCCACCAAGGGCGTGGGACAGGGGGTCTCCGGGGAGCTGTTTTTT. Encoded protein: CATKGVGQGVSGELFF.

Only a few counts were recorded for this clone. This chain connects TRBV10-3 to TRBJ1-5; no reliable D call. This CDR3 is built from 12 residues. Per germline, CDR1 ENHRY and CDR2 SYGVKD. The V gene lost 0 bases and the J gene lost 12 bases, with 9 bases spanning the gap. CDR3 region: CAISESQVSQHF. As DNA, the CDR3 is TGTGCCATCAGTGAGTCCCAGGTTAGCCAGCATTTT.

This chain uses TRBV11-3 with TRBJ2-7; perhaps TRBD1 as D (5 bases). V was clipped by 1 base and J by 2 bases, with 9 bases between them. Germline lookup yields CDR1 SGHNT and CDR2 YENEEA. The CDR3 loop spans 14 amino acids. CDR3 residues: CASSLGRAAYEQYF. CDR3 coding DNA: TGTGCCAGCAGCTTAGGCAGGGCGGCCTACGAGCAGTACTTC.

This clone is judged large. This specimen includes other DNA sequences encoding the same CDR3. The genes are TRBV19 and TRBJ1-6, with D possibly TRBD1 on 6 matching bases. This CDR3 has 15 residues. Germline V CDR1 and CDR2: LNHDA, SQIVND (reference sequence). The V gene lost 5 bases and the J gene lost 5 bases, with 13 bases spanning the gap. CDR3 DNA: TGTGCCAGTAGTTTACAGGGTGGAAATAATTCACCCCTCCACTTT. It yields the protein CASSLQGGNNSPLHF.